The entry below describes one TCR beta chain. Per the original methods: Researchers report that nucleated cell counts were estimated from reference gene primer amplification. Produced via immunoSEQ multiplex PCR; TCRdb's table is partial and in-frame only. V and J calls and clone size come straight from that table; D and trimming were deduced from the DNA. This repertoire shows under 130,000 clones, 85% to 90% found once; its top ten account for 3.5%. The sample comes from a study of blood T cell repertoires in COVID-19. Study-wide context: Samples taken during acute and convalescent COVID-19 were collected in the United States, Italy and Spain. Nucleic acid was either cDNA or gDNA, and it came from T cells, B-cell-depleted T cells, or PBMCs.

After removal of 4 bases from V and 0 bases from J, the junction contained 7 bases not matched to a gene. Looked up from germline, CDR1 is MDHEN and CDR2 is SYDVKM. The CDR3 runs 18 residues. Sequencing input: peripheral blood. The chain uses TRBV28 and TRBJ2-7, with 15 positions matching TRBD2. The origin of this receptor is a human donor in a cohort sampled during active COVID-19. In nucleotides, the CDR3 is TGTGCCAGCAGTTCGGGACTAGCGGGAGGTCTGAGCTCCTACGAGCAGTACTTC. Protein product: CASSSGLAGGLSSYEQYF.